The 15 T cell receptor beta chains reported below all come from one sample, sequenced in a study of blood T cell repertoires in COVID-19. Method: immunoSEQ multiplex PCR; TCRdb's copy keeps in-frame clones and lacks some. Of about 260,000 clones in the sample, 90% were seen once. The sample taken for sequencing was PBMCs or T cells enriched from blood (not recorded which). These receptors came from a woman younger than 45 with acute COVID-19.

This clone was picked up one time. CDR3 loop: CASSTHAGSGKPFYNEQFF. CDR3 nucleotides: TGTGCCAGCAGCACCCACGCCGGTTCGGGGAAACCCTTTTACAATGAGCAGTTCTTC. The rearrangement joins TRBV11-3 to TRBJ2-1; D perhaps matches TRBD2 (5 bases). The CDR3 is 19 amino acids. Per the germline V gene, CDR1 is SGHNT and CDR2 is YENEEA. The V end lost 5 bases, the J end lost 4 bases, and 27 bases lay between the germline ends.

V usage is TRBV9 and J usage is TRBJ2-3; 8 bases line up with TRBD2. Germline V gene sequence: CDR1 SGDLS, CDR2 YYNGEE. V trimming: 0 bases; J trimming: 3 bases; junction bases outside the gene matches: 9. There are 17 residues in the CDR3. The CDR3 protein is CASSVGSGGPETDTQYF. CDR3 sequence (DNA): TGTGCCAGCAGCGTAGGGTCGGGAGGGCCAGAGACAGATACGCAGTATTTT.

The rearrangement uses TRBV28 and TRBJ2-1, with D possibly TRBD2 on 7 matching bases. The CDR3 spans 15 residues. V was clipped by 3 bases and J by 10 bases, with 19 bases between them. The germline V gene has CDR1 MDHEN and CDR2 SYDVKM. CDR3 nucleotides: TGTGCCAGCAGTTTCAGGGGACTACACCCCGACGAGCAGTTCTTC. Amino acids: CASSFRGLHPDEQFF.

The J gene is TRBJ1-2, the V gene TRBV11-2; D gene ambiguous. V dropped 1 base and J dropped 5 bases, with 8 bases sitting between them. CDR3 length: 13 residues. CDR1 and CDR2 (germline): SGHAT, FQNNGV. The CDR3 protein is CASSLVGDYGYTF. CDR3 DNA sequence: TGTGCCAGCAGCTTAGTCGGGGATTATGGCTACACCTTC.

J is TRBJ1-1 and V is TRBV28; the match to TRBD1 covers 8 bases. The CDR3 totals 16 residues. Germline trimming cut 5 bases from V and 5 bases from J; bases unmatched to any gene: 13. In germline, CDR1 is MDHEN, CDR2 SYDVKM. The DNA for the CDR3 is TGTGCCAGCAGTCCTTATGGCAGGGGGCCGAGAACTGAAGCTTTCTTT. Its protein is CASSPYGRGPRTEAFF.

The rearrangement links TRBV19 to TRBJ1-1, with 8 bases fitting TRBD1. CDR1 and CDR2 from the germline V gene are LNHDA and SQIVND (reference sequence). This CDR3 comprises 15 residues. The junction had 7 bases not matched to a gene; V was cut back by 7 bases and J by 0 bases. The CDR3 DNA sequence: TGTGCCAGTACAAACAGGGGGGAGATGAACACTGAAGCTTTCTTT. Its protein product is CASTNRGEMNTEAFF.

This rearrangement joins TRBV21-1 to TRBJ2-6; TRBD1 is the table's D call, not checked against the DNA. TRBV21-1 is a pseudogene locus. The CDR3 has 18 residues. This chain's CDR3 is CASLRGGQGASGANVLTF. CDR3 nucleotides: TGTGCCAGCCTTCGTGGGGGACAGGGGGCTTCTGGGGCCAACGTCCTGACTTTC.

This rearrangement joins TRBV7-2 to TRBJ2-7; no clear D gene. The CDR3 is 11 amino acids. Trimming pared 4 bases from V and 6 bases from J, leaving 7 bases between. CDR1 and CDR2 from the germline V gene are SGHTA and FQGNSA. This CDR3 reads CASSSSSEQYF. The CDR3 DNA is TGTGCCAGCAGCTCATCCAGCGAGCAGTACTTC. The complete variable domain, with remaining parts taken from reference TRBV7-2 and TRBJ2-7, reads GAGVSQSPSNKVTEKGKDVELRCDPISGHTALYWYRQSLGQGLEFLIYFQGNSAPDKSGLPSDRFSAERTGGSVSTLTIQRTQQEDSAVYLCASSSSSEQYFGPGTRLTVT.

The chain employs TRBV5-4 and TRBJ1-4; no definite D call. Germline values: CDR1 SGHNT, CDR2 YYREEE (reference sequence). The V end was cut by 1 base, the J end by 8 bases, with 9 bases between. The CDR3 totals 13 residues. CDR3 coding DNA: TGTGCCAGCAGCTTGTACGAGGAAGAAAAACTGTTTTTT. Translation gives CASSLYEEEKLFF.

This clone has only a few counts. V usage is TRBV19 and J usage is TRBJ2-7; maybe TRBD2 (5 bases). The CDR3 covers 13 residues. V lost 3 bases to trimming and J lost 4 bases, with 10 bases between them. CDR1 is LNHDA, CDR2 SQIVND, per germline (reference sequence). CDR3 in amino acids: CASSILPGYEQYF. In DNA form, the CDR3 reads TGTGCCAGTAGTATTCTTCCGGGATACGAGCAGTACTTC.

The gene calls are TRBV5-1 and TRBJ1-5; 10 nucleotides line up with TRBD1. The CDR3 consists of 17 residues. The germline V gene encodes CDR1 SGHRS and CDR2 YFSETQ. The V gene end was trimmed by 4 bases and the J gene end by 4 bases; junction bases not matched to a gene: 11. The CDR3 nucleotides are TGCGCCAGCAGCCCCGGGACAGGGGCTGAAAATAATCAGCCCCAGCATTTT. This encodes CASSPGTGAENNQPQHF.

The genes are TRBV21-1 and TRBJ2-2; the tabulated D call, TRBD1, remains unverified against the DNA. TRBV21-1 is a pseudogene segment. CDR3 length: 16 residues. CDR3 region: CASSKRETGEAGELFF. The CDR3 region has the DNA TGTGCCAGCAGCAAACGAGAGACAGGGGAGGCCGGGGAGCTGTTTTTT.

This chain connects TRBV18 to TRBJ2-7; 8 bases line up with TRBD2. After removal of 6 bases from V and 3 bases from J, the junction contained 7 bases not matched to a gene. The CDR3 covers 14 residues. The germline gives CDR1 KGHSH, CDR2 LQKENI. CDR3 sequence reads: CASSPGLANYEQYF. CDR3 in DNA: TGTGCCAGCTCCCCTGGACTAGCTAACTACGAGCAGTACTTC.

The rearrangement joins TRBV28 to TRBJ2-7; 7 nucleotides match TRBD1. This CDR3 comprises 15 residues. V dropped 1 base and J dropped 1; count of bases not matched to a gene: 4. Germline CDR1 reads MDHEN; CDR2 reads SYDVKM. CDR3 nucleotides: TGTGCCAGCAGTTTATATTCGGGACAGTCCTACGAGCAGTACTTC. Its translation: CASSLYSGQSYEQYF.

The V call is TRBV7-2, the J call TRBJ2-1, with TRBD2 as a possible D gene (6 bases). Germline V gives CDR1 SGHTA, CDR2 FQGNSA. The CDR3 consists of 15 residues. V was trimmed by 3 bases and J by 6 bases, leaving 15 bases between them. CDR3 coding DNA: TGTGCCAGCAGCTTTCGGCGGCCGCGGGGCAATGAGCAGTTCTTC. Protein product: CASSFRRPRGNEQFF. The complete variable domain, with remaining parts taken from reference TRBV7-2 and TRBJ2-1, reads GAGVSQSPSNKVTEKGKDVELRCDPISGHTALYWYRQSLGQGLEFLIYFQGNSAPDKSGLPSDRFSAERTGGSVSTLTIQRTQQEDSAVYLCASSFRRPRGNEQFFGPGTRLTVL.